These 25 T cell receptor beta chains were sequenced from one sample in a study of blood T cells in healthy people across ages. A second PCR of 7 to 11 cycles used a sample-barcoded 5' primer and a J-beta primer mix. TCRdb processed the 5' RACE reads anew with MiXCR; each CDR3 protein has one entry. The sample lists some 1,000,000 distinct CDR3 sequences, 25% occurring once. The sample was also linked to a second study, of T cells of mothers and their children.

Sequencing was done on a sample of blood. These receptors originate from a girl aged 2-10 years in good health.

This clonotype was counted a few times. The chain is built from TRBV5-6 and TRBJ1-5; D is perhaps TRBD1 (5 bases). Trimming took off 3 bases at V and 3 bases at J, with 10 bases between the two ends. The length of the CDR3 is 14 residues. CDR1 SGHDT and CDR2 YYEEEE come from the germline V gene. The CDR3 here is CASSSRGVNQPQHF. The CDR3 nucleotides read TGTGCCAGCAGCTCCCGGGGGGTCAATCAGCCCCAGCATTTT.

This clonotype was detected a few times. The genes are TRBV2 and TRBJ2-5; 7 nucleotides align to TRBD2. The tail of the sequence fits TRBJ2-1 better, so the J call may be wrong. Germline V gives CDR1 SNHLY, CDR2 FYNNEI. The length of the CDR3 is 15 residues. The CDR3, as DNA: TGTGCCAGCAGTGAATCTTGGGGGAGGGTTGATGAGCAGTTCTTC. Its protein is CASSESWGRVDEQFF.

This clonotype was counted between two and nine times. An end of the junction differs from the germline gene, which may be a read error. The DNA for the CDR3 is TGTACCAGCAGACCCTACGGGGGAGATGAGCAGTTCTTC. This translates into CTSRPYGGDEQFF. The gene calls are TRBV6-5 and TRBJ2-5, with D possibly matching TRBD2 (6 bases). The J call may be incorrect, as the DNA end agrees better with TRBJ2-1. CDR1 is MNHEY, CDR2 SVGAGI, per germline. This CDR3 has 13 amino acids.

The chain combines TRBV10-3 with TRBJ2-1; D may be TRBD1 or TRBD2 (5 bases each). Germline-derived CDR1 and CDR2 are ENHRY and SYGVKD. This CDR3 spans 14 amino acids. V shed 2 bases and J shed 7 bases, with 12 bases lying between them. CDR3 sequence: CAISEERDLNEQFF. The CDR3 DNA follows: TGTGCCATCAGTGAGGAAAGGGACCTTAATGAGCAGTTCTTC.

This clonotype was seen more than once but under ten times. The chain recombines TRBV9 with TRBJ1-4, with D maybe TRBD1 (6 bases). The CDR3 is 15 amino acids. The V and J ends lost 2 bases and 12 bases respectively, with 20 bases between them. CDR1 is SGDLS and CDR2 is YYNGEE in the germline V gene. The CDR3 coding sequence is TGTGCCAGCAGCGTTTCAGGGGACGGCGTCGAGGAACTGTTTTTT. Protein: CASSVSGDGVEELFF. The complete variable domain, with remaining parts taken from reference TRBV9 and TRBJ1-4, reads DSGVTQTPKHLITATGQRVTLRCSPRSGDLSVYWYQQSLDQGLQFLIQYYNGEERAKGNILERFSAQQFPDLHSELNLSSLELGDSALYFCASSVSGDGVEELFFGSGTQLSVL.

CDR3 sequence: CASRGDRNEQFF. The CDR3 DNA reads TGTGCCAGCAGGGGGGACAGGAATGAGCAGTTCTTC. The chain joins TRBV7-3 to TRBJ2-5, with 8 bases lining up with TRBD1. TRBJ2-1 explains the end of the DNA better; the J call may be wrong. Germline CDR1 and CDR2: SGHTA and FQGTGA. The CDR3 is made up of 12 amino acids.

J is TRBJ2-1 and V is TRBV12-3 or TRBV12-4; a possible D gene is TRBD1 (5 bases). The germline V and J ends were trimmed by 7 bases and 5 bases, with 15 bases remaining between them. The CDR3 consists of 14 residues. CDR3 region: CASTVPEGDNEQFF. The CDR3, as DNA: TGTGCCAGCACTGTTCCCGAAGGGGACAATGAGCAGTTCTTC.

This clonotype came up a few times. V is TRBV20-1 and J is TRBJ2-3; D remains ambiguous. CDR3 length: 19 residues. V was shortened by 6 bases and J by 2 bases, with 30 bases between the two germline ends. In germline, CDR1 is DFQATT, CDR2 SNEGSKA (reference sequence). CDR3 nucleotides: TGCAGTGCGCGAGGTTCCGGGCCCACAGACATCAAATTCACAGATACGCAGTATTTT. This sequence encodes CSARGSGPTDIKFTDTQYF.

This clonotype was detected a few times. The CDR3 region has the DNA TGTGCCAGCAGCCACCCCCTGCTAGCGGGAGACAGTACAGATACGCAGTATTTT. The encoded protein is CASSHPLLAGDSTDTQYF. This chain uses TRBV7-9 with TRBJ2-3; 10 bases map to TRBD2. The V segment lost 5 bases and the J segment 3 bases; nucleotides outside the gene matches: 14. The CDR3 has 18 amino acids. Germline V gives CDR1 SEHNR, CDR2 FQNEAQ (reference sequence). Full variable domain (remainder filled in from reference TRBV7-9 and TRBJ2-3): DTGVSQNPRHKITKRGQNVTFRCDPISEHNRLYWYRQTLGQGPEFLTYFQNEAQLEKSRLLSDRFSAERPKGSFSTLEIQRTEQGDSAMYLCASSHPLLAGDSTDTQYFGPGTRLTVL.

This clonotype was picked up a small number of times. The chain couples TRBV6-6 to TRBJ2-5; 12 nucleotides agree with TRBD2. Matching the DNA end better, TRBJ2-1 makes the J call doubtful. The CDR3 length is 15 residues. CDR1 MNHNY and CDR2 SVGAGI come from the germline V gene (reference sequence). The CDR3 region is CASSYLAGGQNEQFF. CDR3 nucleotide sequence: TGTGCCAGCAGTTACCTAGCGGGGGGGCAAAATGAGCAGTTCTTC.

In nucleotides, the CDR3 is TGTGCCAGCAGGCTCGGGACGGCTCTCTACGAGCAGTACTTC. Encoded protein: CASRLGTALYEQYF. The rearrangement uses TRBV6-2 or TRBV6-3 and TRBJ2-7; D tentatively fits TRBD1 or TRBD2 (5 bases each). Per germline, CDR1 MNHEY and CDR2 SVGEGT. V was pared by 6 bases and J by 3 bases, with 15 bases between. This CDR3 has 14 residues.

The sample holds a few counts of this clonotype. A junction end diverges from the germline sequence, so it may reflect a read error. The chain combines TRBV7-9 with TRBJ2-3; weak D call: TRBD1 (6 bases). Looked up from germline, CDR1 is SEHNR and CDR2 is FQNEAQ (reference sequence). There are 15 residues in the CDR3. The CDR3 sequence is CASSPGELGSDTQYF. The CDR3 DNA follows: TGCGCCAGCAGCCCAGGGGAGCTAGGTAGTGATACGCAGTATTTT.

This clonotype has a count of ten or more. CDR3 protein: CASFETDSGNTIYF. CDR3 coding DNA: TGTGCCAGCTTTGAGACCGATTCTGGAAACACCATATATTTT. This sequence joins TRBV6-5 and TRBJ1-3; D gene unclear. The V end lost 8 bases, the J end lost 1 base, and 12 bases lay between the germline ends. CDR3 length equals 14 residues. Germline V gene data show CDR1 as MNHEY and CDR2 as SVGAGI.

The V call is TRBV12-3 or TRBV12-4, the J call TRBJ1-2, with 10 bases lining up with TRBD1. The junction had 4 bases not matched to a gene; V was cut back by 3 bases and J by 9 bases. The CDR3 spans 13 residues. The CDR3 protein is CASSFGGQGSYTF. CDR3 bases: TGTGCCAGCAGTTTTGGGGGACAGGGGAGCTACACCTTC.

The genes are TRBV5-6 and TRBJ2-5; 14 nucleotides agree with TRBD2. The end of the DNA aligns better with TRBJ2-7, so the J call may be wrong. This CDR3 contains 17 residues. Germline lookup yields CDR1 SGHDT and CDR2 YYEEEE. The CDR3 is CASSLLNSGLAGGEQYF. CDR3 nucleotide sequence: TGTGCCAGCAGCTTGCTCAATTCTGGACTAGCGGGAGGCGAGCAGTACTTC.

V usage is TRBV6-2 or TRBV6-3 and J usage is TRBJ1-1; TRBD1 might be the D (5 bases). CDR1 is MNHEY, CDR2 SVGEGT, per germline. This CDR3 has 14 amino acids. Trimming removed 4 bases from V and 4 bases from J, with 13 bases in between. CDR3 amino acids: CASSSSSGSTEAFF. Written as DNA, the CDR3 is TGTGCCAGCAGTTCGTCTTCAGGGTCCACTGAAGCTTTCTTT.

As to this clonotype: A junction end diverges from the germline sequence, so it may reflect a read error. The genes are TRBV7-9 and TRBJ2-1; TRBD2 aligns across 10 bases. The CDR3 consists of 15 residues. Germline CDR1 SEHNR, CDR2 FQNEAQ (reference sequence). The CDR3 nucleotides read TGTGGCAGCAGCTTTACTAGCGGGACTTACAATGAGCAGTTCTTC. Its protein is CGSSFTSGTYNEQFF.

This clonotype was seen a handful of times. V usage is TRBV29-1 and J usage is TRBJ2-1; D may be TRBD1 (5 bases). Germline assignment: CDR1 SQVTM and CDR2 ANQGSEA. V shed 3 bases and J shed 8 bases, with 17 bases lying between them. The CDR3 has 14 residues. DNA for the CDR3: TGCAGCGTTGATGGGTCAGGGTTTGAGGATGAGCAGTTCTTC. This sequence encodes CSVDGSGFEDEQFF.

The chain combines TRBV24-1 with TRBJ2-7; TRBD1 matches 7 bases. Trimming at V came to 4 bases and at J to 2 bases, leaving 10 bases not matched to a gene. CDR3 length: 16 residues. CDR1 is KGHDR and CDR2 is SFDVKD in the germline V gene. The CDR3 region is CATSDRTGASPYEQYF. The CDR3 nucleotides are TGTGCCACCAGTGACAGGACAGGCGCATCGCCCTACGAGCAGTACTTC.

This clonotype has a handful of counts. This chain joins TRBV7-2 and TRBJ2-5, with a tentative D call TRBD2 (6 bases). In germline, CDR1 is SGHTA, CDR2 FQGNSA. There are 15 residues in the CDR3. With 4 bases removed from V and 5 bases from J, the gap between germline ends came to 17 bases. CDR3 sequence (DNA): TGTGCCAGCAGCTCCGAGGGAGGCTTGGGGGAGACCCAGTACTTC. Its translation is CASSSEGGLGETQYF. Full variable domain (rest looked up from reference TRBV7-2 and TRBJ2-5): GAGVSQSPSNKVTEKGKDVELRCDPISGHTALYWYRQSLGQGLEFLIYFQGNSAPDKSGLPSDRFSAERTGGSVSTLTIQRTQQEDSAVYLCASSSEGGLGETQYFGPGTRLLVL.

The DNA of the CDR3 is TGTGCCAGCAGCCCCTGGAGGGCGGGGACTAATGAAAAACTGTTTTTT. Translating it yields CASSPWRAGTNEKLFF. The chain links TRBV7-9 to TRBJ1-4; D gene unclear. The germline CDR1 and CDR2 sequences are SEHNR and FQNEAQ (reference sequence). The CDR3 is made up of 16 amino acids. Trimming pared 5 bases from V and 2 bases from J, leaving 15 bases between.

The J gene is TRBJ2-1, the V gene TRBV5-1; D is perhaps TRBD2 (7 bases). Trimming left V 5 bases short and J 0 bases short, with 12 bases between. The CDR3 totals 15 residues. Germline V gene data show CDR1 as SGHRS and CDR2 as YFSETQ. The CDR3 DNA sequence: TGCGCCAGCAGAGGGGGGACTACCTCCTACAATGAGCAGTTCTTC. Its protein product is CASRGGTTSYNEQFF.

This clonotype has a handful of counts. This chain connects TRBV13 to TRBJ2-7, with 10 bases that match TRBD2. V shed 5 bases, J shed 4 bases, and the junction held 5 bases outside the gene matches. The germline V gene has CDR1 PRHDT and CDR2 FYEKMQ (reference sequence). CDR3 length equals 14 residues. The CDR3 DNA follows: TGTGCCAGCAGCCCACCGGGACTAGCGTACGAGCAGTACTTC. It specifies CASSPPGLAYEQYF.

In its sample, this clonotype was seen a few times. This chain uses TRBV20-1 with TRBJ2-7, with no clear D. CDR3 size: 15 residues. Looked up from germline, CDR1 is DFQATT and CDR2 is SNEGSKA (reference sequence). Trimming removed 3 bases at V and 0 bases at J, with 15 bases between. In nucleotides, the CDR3 is TGCAGTGCTAGTCTCGGTATGGCGGCCTCCTACGAGCAGTACTTC. It encodes CSASLGMAASYEQYF.

The J gene is TRBJ1-2, the V gene TRBV9, with no clear D. The CDR3 is made up of 14 amino acids. CDR1 is SGDLS and CDR2 is YYNGEE in the germline V gene. Trimming removed 3 bases at V and 1 base at J, with 10 bases between. CDR3 in DNA: TGTGCCAGCAGCGCCGACGGATTTAACTATGGCTACACCTTC. Translated: CASSADGFNYGYTF.